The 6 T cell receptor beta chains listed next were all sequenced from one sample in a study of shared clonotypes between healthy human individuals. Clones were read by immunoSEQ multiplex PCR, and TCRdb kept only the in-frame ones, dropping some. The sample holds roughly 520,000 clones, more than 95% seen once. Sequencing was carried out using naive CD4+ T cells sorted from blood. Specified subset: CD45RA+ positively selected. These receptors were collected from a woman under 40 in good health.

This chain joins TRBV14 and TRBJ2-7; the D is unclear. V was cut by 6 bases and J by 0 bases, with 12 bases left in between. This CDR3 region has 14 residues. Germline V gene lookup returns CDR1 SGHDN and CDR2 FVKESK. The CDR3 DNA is TGTGCCAGCAGTCCAAGGTTGGGCTCCTACGAGCAGTACTTC. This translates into CASSPRLGSYEQYF.

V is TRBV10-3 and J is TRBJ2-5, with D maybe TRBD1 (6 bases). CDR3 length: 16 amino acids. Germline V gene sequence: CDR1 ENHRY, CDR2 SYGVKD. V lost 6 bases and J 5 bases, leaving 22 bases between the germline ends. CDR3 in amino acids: CAIRGGRGGYGETQYF. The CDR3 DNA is TGTGCCATCAGGGGTGGCAGGGGCGGGTATGGGGAGACCCAGTACTTC.

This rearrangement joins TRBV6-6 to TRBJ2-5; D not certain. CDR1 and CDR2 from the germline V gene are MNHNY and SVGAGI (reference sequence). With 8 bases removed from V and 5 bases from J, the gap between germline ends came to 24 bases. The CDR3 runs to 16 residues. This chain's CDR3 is CASARPGALYGETQYF. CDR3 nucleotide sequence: TGTGCCAGCGCTCGGCCGGGTGCTCTGTATGGGGAGACCCAGTACTTC.

CDR3 sequence (DNA): TGCGCCAGCAGCCCGGTCGGCGGGACAGGGTACGAAAAACTGTTTTTT. The encoded protein is CASSPVGGTGYEKLFF. The gene calls are TRBV5-1 and TRBJ1-4; 9 bases are shared with TRBD1. Germline CDR1 is SGHRS and CDR2 is YFSETQ. J lost 8 bases, V lost 4 bases, and 12 bases had no gene match. The CDR3 has 16 residues.

The CDR3 sequence: CAWSKGAGTAYF. As DNA, the CDR3 is TGTGCCTGGAGTAAGGGGGCAGGGACAGCGTACTTC. The V call is TRBV30, the J call TRBJ2-5; 7 nucleotides agree with TRBD1. The CDR3 length is 12 residues. CDR1 is GTSNPN and CDR2 is SVGIG in the germline V gene (reference sequence). After removal of 2 bases from V and 13 bases from J, the junction contained 10 bases not matched to a gene.

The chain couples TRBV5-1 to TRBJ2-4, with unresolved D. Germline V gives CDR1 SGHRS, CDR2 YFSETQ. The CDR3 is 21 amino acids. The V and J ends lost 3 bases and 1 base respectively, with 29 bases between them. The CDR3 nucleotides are TGCGCCAGCAGCTCCTACGACAAGGAACTATCTTCTCGCCGTGCCAAAAACATTCAGTACTTC. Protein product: CASSSYDKELSSRRAKNIQYF. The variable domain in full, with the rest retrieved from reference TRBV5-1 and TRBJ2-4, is KAGVTQTPRYLIKTRGQQVTLSCSPISGHRSVSWYQQTPGQGLQFLFEYFSETQRNKGNFPGRFSGRQFSNSRSEMNVSTLELGDSALYLCASSSYDKELSSRRAKNIQYFGAGTRLSVL.